This TCR beta chain is from a study of T cells in Graves' hyperthyroidism and ophthalmopathy. The TCR beta CDR3 regions underwent amplification using RNA transcripts as the source. A first-round RT-PCR of the TCR CDR3 used the HTBI primer set. TCRdb passed the multiplex PCR reads through MiXCR, listing each CDR3 protein once. The table has about 130,000 distinct CDR3 sequences, roughly a fifth seen once; the top ten hold over 60%. Germline CDR1 reads KGHDR; CDR2 reads SFDVKD. The CDR3 is 17 amino acids. Trimming cost V 3 bases and J 1 base; bases outside gene matches: 5. Findings and caveats of the study: Also found in blood were most expanded thyroid clonotypes above 0.001. A model using 13 V-J features told ophthalmopathy apart from stable hyperthyroidism.

This clonotype was observed at least ten times. The antigen is undetermined. Sequenced material: blood. The chain carries TRBV24-1 and TRBJ2-3; TRBD2 aligns across 11 bases. The receptor was isolated from a woman between 50 and 59 years old with Graves' hyperthyroidism that later progressed to Graves' ophthalmopathy. The CDR3 is CATSDTGLAEGTDTQYF. The CDR3 coding sequence is TGTGCCACCAGTGATACGGGACTAGCGGAGGGCACAGATACGCAGTATTTT.